One and the same sample provided the 3 T cell receptor beta chains below, sequenced in a study of blood T cell repertoires in COVID-19. The repertoire was sequenced with immunoSEQ multiplex PCR; TCRdb's copy has only in-frame clones and lacks some. The data hold 200,000 to 300,000 clones, with roughly 84% observed a single time. The specimen was peripheral blood. These receptors all stem from a woman in her thirties or forties who had recovered from COVID-19.

The gene calls are TRBV20-1 and TRBJ2-3; D is ambiguous. This CDR3 has 11 residues. V lost 7 bases, J lost 3 bases, and 8 bases lay in between. CDR1 and CDR2 from the germline V gene are DFQATT and SNEGSKA (reference sequence). The CDR3 DNA is TGCAGTGTAGAGTGGACAGATACGCAGTATTTT. Amino acid sequence: CSVEWTDTQYF.

This clone was observed a handful of times. This sample also contains other DNA sequences that code for the same CDR3. This chain connects TRBV15 to TRBJ1-2; 8 nucleotides line up with TRBD1. This CDR3 region has 13 residues. Trimming took 0 bases from V and 6 from J; bases not matched to a gene: 0. Germline V lookup: CDR1 LNHNV, CDR2 YYDKDF (reference sequence). The CDR3 DNA is TGTGCCACCAGCAGAGAACAGGGGGATGGCTACACCTTC. Translated: CATSREQGDGYTF.

The J gene is TRBJ2-7, the V gene TRBV28, with D hard to call. Germline loops: CDR1 MDHEN, CDR2 SYDVKM. The length of the CDR3 is 14 residues. V shed 10 bases and J shed 2 bases, with 18 bases lying between them. CDR3 DNA sequence: TGTGCCACGCTCCCGCTTAGCCATCCCTACGAGCAGTACTTC. Translation gives CATLPLSHPYEQYF.